A single sample gave rise to the 28 T cell receptor beta chains below, sequenced in a study of shared clonotypes between healthy human individuals. Naive-designated CD8 cells lacked CD45RO, were positively enriched for CCR7, and omitted terminally differentiated effector memory CD45RA+ cells. Using immunoSEQ multiplex PCR, the repertoire was profiled, and TCRdb retains in-frame clones only, with some absent. Here the sample spans about 2.2 million clones, under 95% being singletons. Sequencing used naive CD8+ T cells from PBMCs. All receptors come from a young man in good health. Some clones in this sample may be carry-over from other donors' samples.

Only one count was recorded for this clone. This chain links TRBV30 with TRBJ2-2; 8 bases match TRBD1. This CDR3 has 14 amino acids. Germline V gene lookup returns CDR1 GTSNPN and CDR2 SVGIG (reference sequence). J gave up 4 bases and V 3 bases, and 4 bases lay outside the gene matches. DNA of the CDR3: TGTGCCTGGAGAGGGGACAGGCTCACCGGGGAGCTGTTTTTT. This encodes CAWRGDRLTGELFF.

This sequence joins TRBV4-1 and TRBJ2-7; D tentatively fits TRBD1 or TRBD2 (5 bases each). Germline CDR1 and CDR2: MGHRA and YSYEKL. With 0 bases removed from V and 6 bases from J, the gap between germline ends came to 18 bases. The CDR3 has 16 amino acids. CDR3 residues: CASSQDRPGSFGEQYF. The CDR3 region has the DNA TGCGCCAGCAGCCAAGATAGGCCAGGGAGTTTTGGCGAGCAGTACTTC.

The genes are TRBV27 and TRBJ2-7; 13 bases map to TRBD2. The CDR3 contains 15 residues. With V trimmed by 4 bases and J by 4 bases, 4 bases remained unmatched. CDR1 and CDR2 (germline): MNHEY, SMNVEV (reference sequence). As DNA, the CDR3 is TGTGCCAGCAGTTCGACTAGCGGGAGGACGTACGAGCAGTACTTC. It specifies CASSSTSGRTYEQYF.

V usage is TRBV6-5 and J usage is TRBJ2-2, with D hard to call. Between the trimmed V and J ends, which lost 0 bases and 6 bases, there was a span of 5 bases. This CDR3 has 13 residues. Germline V gene lookup returns CDR1 MNHEY and CDR2 SVGAGI. CDR3: CASSYSISGELFF. DNA for the CDR3: TGTGCCAGCAGTTACTCAATTTCCGGGGAGCTGTTTTTT.

J is TRBJ2-7 and V is TRBV7-8; D possibly corresponds to TRBD2 (6 bases). The CDR3 extends over 15 amino acids. CDR1 and CDR2 from the germline V gene are SGHVS and FQNEAQ. Deletions cut 4 bases from V and 5 bases from J, with 18 bases between. DNA of the CDR3: TGTGCCAGCAGCTGGGCCGGGACTCTAATTCACGAGCAGTACTTC. Translation: CASSWAGTLIHEQYF.

The count of this clone is one. At the DNA level, this CDR3 is encoded by other sequences in the same sample as well. This chain links TRBV9 with TRBJ2-7; the D is unclear. This CDR3 has 11 residues. With 4 bases removed from V and 3 bases from J, the gap between germline ends came to 5 bases. Germline assignment: CDR1 SGDLS and CDR2 YYNGEE. The CDR3 region has the DNA TGTGCCAGCAGCTCGGACTACGAGCAGTACTTC. Its protein is CASSSDYEQYF.

Only one count was recorded for this clone. The V call is TRBV29-1, the J call TRBJ2-1, with 7 bases matching TRBD2. Per the germline V gene, CDR1 is SQVTM and CDR2 is ANQGSEA. V trimming: 4 bases; J trimming: 15 bases; junction bases outside the gene matches: 15. The CDR3 loop spans 13 amino acids. The CDR3 loop is CSVGIALAAPWFF. The CDR3, as DNA: TGCAGCGTTGGTATTGCGCTAGCGGCCCCCTGGTTCTTC.

The chain recombines TRBV7-9 with TRBJ2-5, with D perhaps matching TRBD1 or TRBD2 (5 bases each). The length of the CDR3 is 15 residues. Germline loops: CDR1 SEHNR, CDR2 FQNEAQ (reference sequence). Trimming shortened V by 5 bases and J by 3 bases, and 16 bases separated the two germline ends. The CDR3 coding sequence is TGTGCCAGCAGCGCCCCGGGAAAACAGGAAGAGACCCAGTACTTC. It codes for CASSAPGKQEETQYF.

The count of this clone is one. Other DNA sequences of this sample code for an identical CDR3. V is TRBV20-1 and J is TRBJ2-7; D ambiguous. CDR3 size: 11 residues. The V gene lost 4 bases and the J gene lost 3 bases, with 7 bases spanning the gap. Germline CDR1 DFQATT, CDR2 SNEGSKA (reference sequence). Here the CDR3 DNA reads TGCAGTGCTACAGGATTCTACGAGCAGTACTTC. Translated, it gives CSATGFYEQYF.

This chain joins TRBV4-1 and TRBJ2-1; TRBD2 matches 12 bases. V was pared by 3 bases and J by 9 bases, with 3 bases of the junction left unmatched. There are 14 residues in the CDR3. CDR1 and CDR2 from the germline V gene are MGHRA and YSYEKL. CDR3 region: CASSHLAGGGEQFF. The CDR3 DNA sequence: TGCGCCAGCAGCCACCTAGCGGGAGGGGGTGAGCAGTTCTTC.

This chain connects TRBV12-5 to TRBJ2-1, with 10 positions matching TRBD2. The CDR3 contains 14 residues. With 5 bases clipped from V and 8 bases from J, the junction kept 6 bases outside the gene matches. Germline-derived CDR1 and CDR2 are LGHNT and FRNRAP. The CDR3 reads CASGPSGRVYEQFF. In DNA, the CDR3 is TGTGCTAGTGGTCCTAGCGGGAGAGTATATGAGCAGTTCTTC.

The V call is TRBV5-4, the J call TRBJ2-7; TRBD1 is a possible D gene (5 bases). From germline, CDR1 is SGHNT and CDR2 YYREEE (reference sequence). V was cut by 5 bases and J by 4 bases, with 13 bases left in between. The CDR3 consists of 13 residues. The CDR3 DNA follows: TGTGCCAGCAGTGATGCACAGGCTTACGAGCAGTACTTC. It is translated as CASSDAQAYEQYF.

The chain is built from TRBV30 and TRBJ1-2, with no clear D. V lost 1 base to trimming and J lost 5 bases, with 11 bases between them. The CDR3 has 13 residues. Germline assignment: CDR1 GTSNPN and CDR2 SVGIG (reference sequence). CDR3 sequence reads: CAWSGTAGYGYTF. CDR3 DNA: TGTGCCTGGAGTGGTACGGCGGGGTATGGCTACACCTTC. The variable domain in full, completed from reference TRBV30 and TRBJ1-2, reads SQTIHQWPATLVQPVGSPLSLECTVEGTSNPNLYWYRQAAGRGLQLLFYSVGIGQISSEVPQNLSASRPQDRQFILSSKKLLLSDSGFYLCAWSGTAGYGYTFGSGTRLTVV.

This chain joins TRBV9 and TRBJ2-6; D assignment may be TRBD1 or TRBD2 (6 bases each). From germline, CDR1 is SGDLS and CDR2 YYNGEE. This CDR3 is built from 18 residues. Trimming removed 4 bases from V and 2 bases from J, with 19 bases in between. This CDR3 is CASSPPVGGTTGANVLTF. The CDR3 DNA is TGTGCCAGCAGCCCTCCAGTTGGGGGGACAACTGGGGCCAACGTCCTGACTTTC. Using reference TRBV9 and TRBJ2-6 for the parts outside the CDR3, the full variable domain is DSGVTQTPKHLITATGQRVTLRCSPRSGDLSVYWYQQSLDQGLQFLIQYYNGEERAKGNILERFSAQQFPDLHSELNLSSLELGDSALYFCASSPPVGGTTGANVLTFGAGSRLTVL.

This clone has a handful of counts. This chain joins TRBV19 and TRBJ1-1; D ambiguous. Trimming removed 5 bases at V and 2 bases at J, with 15 bases between. The CDR3 spans 15 residues. Germline CDR1 reads LNHDA; CDR2 reads SQIVND (reference sequence). In nucleotides, the CDR3 is TGTGCCAGTAGTCCTTCAACCACAGCAAACACTGAAGCTTTCTTT. This translates into CASSPSTTANTEAFF. The full variable domain, its missing parts supplied by reference TRBV19 and TRBJ1-1, is DGGITQSPKYLFRKEGQNVTLSCEQNLNHDAMYWYRQDPGQGLRLIYYSQIVNDFQKGDIAEGYSVSREKKESFPLTVTSAQKNPTAFYLCASSPSTTANTEAFFGQGTRLTVV.

The rearrangement uses TRBV27 and TRBJ2-7; D unresolved. This CDR3 region has 13 residues. CDR1 and CDR2 (germline): MNHEY, SMNVEV (reference sequence). V was cut by 5 bases and J by 3 bases, with 11 bases left in between. The CDR3 spells CASSTRVGYEQYF. The CDR3 nucleotides read TGTGCCAGCAGTACTCGGGTCGGCTACGAGCAGTACTTC.

The rearrangement links TRBV27 to TRBJ2-7; D is tentatively TRBD1 or TRBD2 (5 bases each). The V end lost 5 bases, the J end lost 1 base, and 15 bases lay between the germline ends. Germline assignment: CDR1 MNHEY and CDR2 SMNVEV (reference sequence). There are 15 residues in the CDR3. The CDR3 protein is CASSAAGTASYEQYF. CDR3 nucleotides: TGTGCCAGCAGTGCCGCCGGGACCGCATCCTACGAGCAGTACTTC.

Worth noting for this clone: The same CDR3 also results from other DNA sequences found in this sample. The V gene is TRBV6-5, the J gene TRBJ2-2; D uncertain. Germline V CDR1 and CDR2: MNHEY, SVGAGI. V lost 0 bases to trimming and J lost 7 bases, with 9 bases between them. The CDR3 has 14 residues. CDR3 residues: CASSYSRGSGELFF. The CDR3 coding sequence is TGTGCCAGCAGTTACTCGCGTGGCAGCGGGGAGCTGTTTTTT.

The genes are TRBV6-5 and TRBJ2-1, with D perhaps matching TRBD2 (6 bases). CDR1 is MNHEY and CDR2 is SVGAGI in the germline V gene. V lost 2 bases and J 13 bases, leaving 12 bases between the germline ends. This CDR3 is 12 amino acids long. CDR3 in DNA: TGTGCCAGCAGTTACCGTAGCGGATATCAGTTCTTC. Protein: CASSYRSGYQFF.

In its sample, this clone was seen a few times. The rearrangement links TRBV15 to TRBJ1-2; the D is unclear. Germline lookup yields CDR1 LNHNV and CDR2 YYDKDF (reference sequence). The V and J ends lost 0 bases and 4 bases respectively, with 12 bases between them. This CDR3 spans 15 amino acids. The CDR3 nucleotides are TGTGCCACCAGCAGAGAGGCGGGGAACGGCTATGGCTACACCTTC. It yields the protein CATSREAGNGYGYTF.

In its sample, this clone was seen a few times. The sample contains more than one DNA sequence encoding this CDR3. V is TRBV27 and J is TRBJ2-1, with 8 bases that match TRBD2. The CDR3 has 13 residues. The junction had 4 bases not matched to a gene; V was cut back by 5 bases and J by 7 bases. Germline values: CDR1 MNHEY, CDR2 SMNVEV (reference sequence). The CDR3 bases are TGTGCCAGCAGTCTTAGCGGGAATAATGAGCAGTTCTTC. This translates into CASSLSGNNEQFF.

The J gene is TRBJ2-7, the V gene TRBV7-9; 12 bases match TRBD1. The germline CDR1 and CDR2 sequences are SEHNR and FQNEAQ (reference sequence). CDR3 size: 17 residues. Losses at the gene ends were 1 base for V and 4 bases for J; bases not matched to a gene: 8. The CDR3 is CASSLVSGQGAHYEQYF. CDR3 bases: TGTGCCAGCAGCTTAGTATCGGGACAGGGGGCGCATTACGAGCAGTACTTC.

This chain joins TRBV7-9 and TRBJ2-3; the D gene is possibly TRBD2 (6 bases). Per germline, CDR1 SEHNR and CDR2 FQNEAQ (reference sequence). This CDR3 is 16 amino acids long. V lost 4 bases, J lost 4 bases, and 18 bases lay in between. CDR3 region: CASSWPVEGTADTQYF. The CDR3 DNA is TGTGCCAGCAGCTGGCCGGTGGAGGGGACGGCAGATACGCAGTATTTT.

V gene TRBV5-5 combines with J gene TRBJ2-7; the D is unclear. CDR3 length: 11 amino acids. Germline CDR1 reads SGHKS; CDR2 reads YYEKEE (reference sequence). The V end was cut by 4 bases, the J end by 5 bases, with 7 bases between. The CDR3 DNA reads TGTGCCAGCAGCGCCCCCGACGAGCAGTACTTC. This sequence encodes CASSAPDEQYF.

The chain links TRBV5-6 to TRBJ2-7, with TRBD2 as a possible D gene (5 bases). V dropped 4 bases and J dropped 9 bases, with 14 bases sitting between them. CDR3 size: 12 residues. Germline V gene data show CDR1 as SGHDT and CDR2 as YYEEEE. DNA for the CDR3: TGTGCCAGCAGCGCCGGTGATGAGGGGCAGTACTTC. As protein: CASSAGDEGQYF.

The chain recombines TRBV7-9 with TRBJ2-7; D is uncertain. The ends were cut back, 5 bases at V and 6 bases at J, with 11 bases in the middle. Germline CDR1 reads SEHNR; CDR2 reads FQNEAQ (reference sequence). This CDR3 region has 12 residues. The CDR3 DNA sequence: TGTGCCAGCAGCCCTGGTGCGCGCGAGCAGTACTTC. Amino acid sequence: CASSPGAREQYF.

The J gene is TRBJ1-1, the V gene TRBV6-4, with D unresolved. The CDR3 spans 15 residues. The V and J ends lost 2 bases and 8 bases respectively, with 18 bases between them. From germline, CDR1 is MRHNA and CDR2 SNTAGT. In DNA, the CDR3 is TGTGCCAGCAGTGACACGCTAAGGAACCGACGGGAAGCTTTCTTT. Residues: CASSDTLRNRREAFF.

This clone came up once. V gene TRBV7-9 combines with J gene TRBJ2-3; the D is unclear. V was shortened by 0 bases and J by 4 bases, with 14 bases between the two germline ends. Germline values: CDR1 SEHNR, CDR2 FQNEAQ (reference sequence). The CDR3 length is 16 residues. The CDR3 DNA reads TGTGCCAGCAGCTTAGCGGGCCTCTACTTCGCAGATACGCAGTATTTT. This codes for CASSLAGLYFADTQYF.